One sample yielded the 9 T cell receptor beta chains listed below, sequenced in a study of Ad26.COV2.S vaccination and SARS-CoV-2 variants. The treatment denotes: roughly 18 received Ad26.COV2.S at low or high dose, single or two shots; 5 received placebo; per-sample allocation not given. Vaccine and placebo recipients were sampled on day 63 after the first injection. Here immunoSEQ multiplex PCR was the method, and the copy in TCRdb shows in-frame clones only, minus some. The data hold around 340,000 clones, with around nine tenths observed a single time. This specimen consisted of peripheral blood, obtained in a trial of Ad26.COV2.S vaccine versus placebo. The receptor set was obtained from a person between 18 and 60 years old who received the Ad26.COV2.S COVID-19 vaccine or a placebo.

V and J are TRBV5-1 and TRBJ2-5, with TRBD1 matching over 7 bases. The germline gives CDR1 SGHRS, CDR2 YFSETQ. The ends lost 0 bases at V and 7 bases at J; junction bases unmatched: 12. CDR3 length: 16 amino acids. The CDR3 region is CASSLGDRLDGATQYF. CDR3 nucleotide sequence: TGCGCCAGCAGCTTGGGGGACAGACTCGACGGGGCGACCCAGTACTTC.

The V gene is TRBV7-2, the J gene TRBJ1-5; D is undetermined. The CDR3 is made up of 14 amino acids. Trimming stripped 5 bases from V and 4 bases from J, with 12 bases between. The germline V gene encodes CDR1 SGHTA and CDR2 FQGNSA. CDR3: CASSGGGFNQPQHF. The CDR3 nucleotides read TGTGCCAGCAGCGGAGGCGGGTTTAATCAGCCCCAGCATTTT.

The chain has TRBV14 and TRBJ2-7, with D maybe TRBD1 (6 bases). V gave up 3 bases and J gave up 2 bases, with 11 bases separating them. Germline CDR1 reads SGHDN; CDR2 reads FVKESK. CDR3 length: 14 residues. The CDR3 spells CASSQGAGTYEQYF. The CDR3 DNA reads TGTGCCAGCAGCCAGGGGGCAGGGACCTACGAGCAGTACTTC.

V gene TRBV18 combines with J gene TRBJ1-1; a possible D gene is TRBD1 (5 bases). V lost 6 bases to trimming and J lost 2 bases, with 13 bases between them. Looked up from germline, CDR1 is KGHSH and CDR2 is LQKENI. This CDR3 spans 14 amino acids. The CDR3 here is CASSRDRKNTEAFF. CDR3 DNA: TGTGCCAGCTCTCGGGACCGTAAAAACACTGAAGCTTTCTTT.

The CDR3 DNA reads TGTGCCAGCAGCTTAGAGATGACAGGGGGCGCCAGGAATGAGCAGTTCTTC. Encoded protein: CASSLEMTGGARNEQFF. The rearrangement joins TRBV7-9 to TRBJ2-1; 10 bases agree with TRBD1. CDR3 size: 17 residues. Per germline, CDR1 SEHNR and CDR2 FQNEAQ (reference sequence). The J segment lost 7 bases and the V segment lost 1 base, leaving 10 bases of the junction unmatched.

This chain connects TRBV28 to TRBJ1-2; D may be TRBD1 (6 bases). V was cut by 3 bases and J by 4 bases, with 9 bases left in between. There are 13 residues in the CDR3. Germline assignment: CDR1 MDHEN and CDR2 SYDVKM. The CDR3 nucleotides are TGTGCCAGCAGTTTTGGGACACGCTATGGCTACACCTTC. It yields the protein CASSFGTRYGYTF.

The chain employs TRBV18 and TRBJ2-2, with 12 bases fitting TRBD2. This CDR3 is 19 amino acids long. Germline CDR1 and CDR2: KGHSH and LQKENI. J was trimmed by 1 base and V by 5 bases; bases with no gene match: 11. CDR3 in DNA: TGTGCCAGCTCATCGCGGGGCCGGACTAGCGGGAAGAACACCGGGGAGCTGTTTTTT. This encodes CASSSRGRTSGKNTGELFF.

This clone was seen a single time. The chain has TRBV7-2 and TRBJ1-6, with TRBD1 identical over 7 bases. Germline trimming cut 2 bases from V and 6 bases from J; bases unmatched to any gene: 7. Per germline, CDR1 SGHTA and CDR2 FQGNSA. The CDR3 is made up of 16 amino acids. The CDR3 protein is CASSLWAQGTNSPLHF. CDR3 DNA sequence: TGTGCCAGCAGCTTATGGGCACAGGGGACTAATTCACCCCTCCACTTT.

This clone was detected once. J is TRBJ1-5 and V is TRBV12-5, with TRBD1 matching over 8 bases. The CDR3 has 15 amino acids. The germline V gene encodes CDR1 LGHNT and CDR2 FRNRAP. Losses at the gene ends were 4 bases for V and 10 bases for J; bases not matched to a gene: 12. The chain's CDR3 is CASGSTDRAFRPQHF. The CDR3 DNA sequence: TGTGCTAGTGGTTCGACGGACAGGGCTTTTCGCCCCCAGCATTTT.